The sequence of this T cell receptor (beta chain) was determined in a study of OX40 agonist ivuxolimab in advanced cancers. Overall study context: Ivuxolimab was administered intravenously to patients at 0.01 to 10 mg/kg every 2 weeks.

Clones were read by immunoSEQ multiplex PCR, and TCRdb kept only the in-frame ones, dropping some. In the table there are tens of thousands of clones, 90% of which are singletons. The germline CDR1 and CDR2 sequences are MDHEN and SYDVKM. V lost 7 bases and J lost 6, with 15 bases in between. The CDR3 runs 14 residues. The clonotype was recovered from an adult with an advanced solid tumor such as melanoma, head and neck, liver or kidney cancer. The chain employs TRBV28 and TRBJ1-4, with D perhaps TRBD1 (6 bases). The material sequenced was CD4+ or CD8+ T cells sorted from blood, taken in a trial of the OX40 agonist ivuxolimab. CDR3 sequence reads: CASKGRGLDEKLFF. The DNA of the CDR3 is TGTGCCAGCAAGGGCCGGGGGCTTGATGAAAAACTGTTTTTT.